The sequence of this T cell receptor (beta chain) was determined in a study of T cell responses to AZD1222 COVID-19 vaccine. Findings and limits, study-wide: After the peak T cell response, and only then, were repertoires sampled. In the spike-specific TCR repertoire, nearly half reportedly target unmutated variant regions.

As for this clone: No antigen is known for it.

Profiling relied on immunoSEQ multiplex PCR, and the TCRdb table lists in-frame clones only, not all of them. The table includes around 99,000 clones, about 92% detected once. V shed 0 bases and J shed 5 bases, with 10 bases lying between them. Germline loops: CDR1 SQVTM, CDR2 ANQGSEA. This CDR3 region has 13 residues. The V call is TRBV29-1, the J call TRBJ1-2, with D possibly TRBD1 on 6 matching bases. This receptor was identified in an adult in good health. The sample here was peripheral blood, taken on day 0 of AZD1222 vaccination. The CDR3 nucleotides are TGCAGCGTTGAAGAGGGGGCTCGGTATGGCTACACCTTC. Its translation: CSVEEGARYGYTF.